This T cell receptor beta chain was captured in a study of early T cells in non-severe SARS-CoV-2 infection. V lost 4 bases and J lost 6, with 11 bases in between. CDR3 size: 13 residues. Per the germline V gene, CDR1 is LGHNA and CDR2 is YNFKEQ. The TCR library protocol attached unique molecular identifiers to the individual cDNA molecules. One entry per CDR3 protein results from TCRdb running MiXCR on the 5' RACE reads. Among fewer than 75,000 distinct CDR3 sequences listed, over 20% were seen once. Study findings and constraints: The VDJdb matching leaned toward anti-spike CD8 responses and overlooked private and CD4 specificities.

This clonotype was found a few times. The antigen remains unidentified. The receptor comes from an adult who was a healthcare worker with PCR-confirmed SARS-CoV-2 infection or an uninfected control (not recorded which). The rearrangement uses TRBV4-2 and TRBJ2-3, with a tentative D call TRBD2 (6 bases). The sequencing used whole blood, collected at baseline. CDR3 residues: CASSRTAGDTQYF. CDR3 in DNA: TGTGCCAGCAGCCGAACGGCGGGGGATACGCAGTATTTT.